The sample holds a few counts of the clone carrying this TCR beta chain. Germline V gives CDR1 DFQATT, CDR2 SNEGSKA (reference sequence). The CDR3 spans 16 residues. The library had UMIs added by 3' ligation of an oligonucleotide to TCR cDNA. Whole-blood samples were around 2.5 ml of peripheral blood from healthy adult volunteers. Unsorted total RNA, roughly 1 to 1000 ng, was DNase treated before reverse transcription. The sample originates from a study of naive and memory T cell subsets. The SP2 primer and nested alpha and beta constant region primers amplified ligated cDNA in four rounds. Alpha and beta constant region primers primed reverse transcription for blood and skin samples. Via MiXCR, TCRdb re-called the 5' RACE reads, giving one row per CDR3 protein. Of tens of thousands of distinct CDR3 sequences in the sample, approximately 8% were seen once.

This clonotype was sampled from a female donor in good health. This chain joins TRBV20-1 and TRBJ2-1, with a weak D call TRBD2 (5 bases). This CDR3 reads CSSTGFSAWLKGEQFF. The DNA of the CDR3 is TGCAGCTCTACGGGATTTTCCGCCTGGCTAAAGGGTGAGCAGTTCTTC.